These T cell receptor beta chains were read from a single sample in a study of Ad26.COV2.S vaccination and SARS-CoV-2 variants. Sequencing was performed with immunoSEQ multiplex PCR; in TCRdb, only in-frame clones are kept and a portion is missing. Of some 500,000 clones detected, nearly 90% appear once; the ten largest clones hold about 2.4%. The sequencing used peripheral blood, collected in a trial of Ad26.COV2.S vaccine versus placebo. The receptors come from a person between 18 and 65 years old who received the Ad26.COV2.S COVID-19 vaccine or a placebo. CDR3s include the opening cysteine and the closing phenylalanine or tryptophan. D genes are given only for firm matches. The listing skips clone size in some rows; elsewhere it reads once, few, many or a size class.

TGTGCCACCAGTTCTCCCCAGGGCGACTATGGCTACACCTTC CATSSPQGDYGYTF . 14 . TRBJ1-2 TRBV24-1
TGCAGTGCTAGCCCAGGGGACGCCCTCCACTTT CSASPGDALHF few 11 . TRBJ1-6 TRBV20-1
TGTGCCAGCAGCCCCTGGACAGACACAGATACGCAGTATTTT CASSPWTDTDTQYF . 14 . TRBJ2-3 TRBV7-2
TGTGCCTGGAGTGTCAGCTACGAGCAGTACTTC CAWSVSYEQYF . 11 . TRBJ2-7 TRBV30
TGTGCCAGCAGCTTCCTTAGCGGGCGGGACAGGGGGAACTATGGCTACACCTTC CASSFLSGRDRGNYGYTF . 18 TRBD1 TRBJ1-2 TRBV7-9
TGCGCCAGCAGCCCGGGACTTAACAATCAGCCCCAGCATTTT CASSPGLNNQPQHF . 14 . TRBJ1-5 TRBV5-1
TGTGCCAGCAGCCCGGCCTACGAGCAGTACTTC CASSPAYEQYF . 11 . TRBJ2-7 TRBV7-2
TGTGCCAGCAGCGTAAGGGGGGATTACAGGGCAACGAACACCGGGGAGCTGTTTTTT CASSVRGDYRATNTGELFF . 19 . TRBJ2-2 TRBV9
TGTGCCAGCAGTGAAGCGGACAACAATGAGCAGTTCTTC CASSEADNNEQFF many 13 . TRBJ2-1 TRBV6-4
TGTGCCAGCTCACCATCTTCTGTCCAAGAGACCCAGTACTTC CASSPSSVQETQYF . 14 . TRBJ2-5 TRBV18
TGTGCCAGCAGTCGACCGGACAGGGGGGCTGAAGCTTTCTTT CASSRPDRGAEAFF . 14 TRBD1 TRBJ1-1 TRBV6-5
TGTGCCAGCAGTGACCAAGGCAACTCCTACGAGCAGTACTTC CASSDQGNSYEQYF . 14 . TRBJ2-7 TRBV2
TGTGCCAGCAGCCAAGATCTCGAGTTCGGAGAGACCCAGTACTTC CASSQDLEFGETQYF . 15 . TRBJ2-5 TRBV14
TGTGCCAGCCAAGACAGGGGTAACTATGGCTACACCTTC CASQDRGNYGYTF . 13 TRBD1 TRBJ1-2 TRBV19
TGTGCCAGCAGCCAGGGGATCGTTTTGAGCTCTGGGGCCAACGTCCTGACTTTC CASSQGIVLSSGANVLTF . 18 . TRBJ2-6 TRBV3-1/TRBV3-2
TGTGCTACACGAGTGGCGGACAGGGGCCTTTTT CATRVADRGLF . 11 TRBD1 TRBJ2-3 TRBV2
TGTGCCATCAGCGTCGGACTAGCGGGAGACAATGAGCAGTTCTTC CAISVGLAGDNEQFF . 15 TRBD2 TRBJ2-1 TRBV10-3
TGTGCCAGCAGCTTAACGACAGGGTGGAACACTGAAGCTTTCTTT CASSLTTGWNTEAFF . 15 TRBD1 TRBJ1-1 TRBV5-6
TGCGCCAGCAGCTTGGTTGGGGGATCGGTACCCTACGAGCAGTACTTC CASSLVGGSVPYEQYF . 16 . TRBJ2-7 TRBV5-1
TGCGCCAGCAGCCCCGGACAGGGGCCCTTCTATGGCTACACCTTC CASSPGQGPFYGYTF . 15 TRBD1 TRBJ1-2 TRBV4-1
TGTGCCAGCTCACCTCGGACCAACACCGGGGAGCTGTTTTTT CASSPRTNTGELFF . 14 . TRBJ2-2 TRBV18
TGCGCCAGCAGCCAAACGACTAGTTTGGATACGCAGTATTTT CASSQTTSLDTQYF . 14 . TRBJ2-3 TRBV5-1
TGTGCCAGCAGCCGGGGGGGGAACCCTTCCAATGAGCAGTTCTTC CASSRGGNPSNEQFF once 15 TRBD2 TRBJ2-1 TRBV3-1/TRBV3-2
TGTGCCAGCAGCCCAATCTCAAGACATGGCTACACCTTC CASSPISRHGYTF . 13 . TRBJ1-2 TRBV5-5
TGTGCCAGCAGTTCAGGGGTGCAGCCCCAGCATTTT CASSSGVQPQHF . 12 . TRBJ1-5 TRBV6-6
TGTGCCAGCAGCGTAAACAGCAATCAGCCCCAGCATTTT CASSVNSNQPQHF . 13 . TRBJ1-5 TRBV9
TGTGCCAGCAGCCCGACGGGACAGGCCACGAGGTCCTATGGCTACACCTTC CASSPTGQATRSYGYTF . 17 TRBD1 TRBJ1-2 TRBV7-9
TGTGCCAGCAGCTTGGGCCCCTCGGATACGCAGTATTTT CASSLGPSDTQYF . 13 . TRBJ2-3 TRBV11-3
TGCAGCGTTGAACTGGGGGGACGTGGCTACACCTTC CSVELGGRGYTF . 12 . TRBJ1-2 TRBV29-1